This TCR beta chain originates from a study of CD8 T cells in ankylosing spondylitis. Quantitative molecular-barcoded 5'-RACE generated the TCR beta libraries. TCRdb reprocessed the 5' RACE reads with MiXCR, giving one entry per CDR3 protein. The sample holds over 600,000 distinct CDR3 sequences, roughly 20% seen once. V lost 3 bases to trimming and J lost 6 bases, with 18 bases between them. The CDR3 loop spans 15 amino acids. The germline gives CDR1 ENHRY, CDR2 SYGVKD. General observations from the study: Ankylosing spondylitis blood appeared to carry a characteristic TCR beta motif of roughly 8 highly homologous variants. Disease-linked clones were CD8+ and relatively rare in peripheral blood.

A few counts support this clonotype. Its antigen is unidentified. The sequencing sample was made of blood, either unsorted or a sorted T cell fraction (not recorded which). The rearrangement links TRBV10-3 to TRBJ2-7, with D perhaps matching TRBD2 (5 bases). The source of this sequence is a male donor with ankylosing spondylitis. The CDR3 coding sequence is TGTGCCATCAGTGACGGGGTGAACACCGCGGGCGAGCAGTACTTC. Residues: CAISDGVNTAGEQYF.